Listed below are T cell receptor beta chains from one sample, sequenced in a study of blood T cell repertoires in COVID-19. Using immunoSEQ multiplex PCR, the repertoire was profiled, and TCRdb retains in-frame clones only, with some absent. Found here are 65,000 to 80,000 clones, 85% to 90% of them singletons; the top ten hold approximately 17%. Sequenced material: peripheral blood. These receptors were taken from a man aged 80 or over in a cohort sampled during active COVID-19. Each CDR3 is given with its conserved first and last residue. D genes are given only for firm matches. Clone size, where shown, is once, few, many, or a class for clones that have expanded.

length | size | J | D | V | DNA | CDR3
12 | few | TRBJ2-5 | TRBD2 | TRBV29-1 | TGCAGCGTTGTGGGGAGGGAAGAGACCCAGTACTTC | CSVVGREETQYF
14 | few | TRBJ1-1 | TRBD1 | TRBV10-1 | TGCGCCAGCACCCTGACAGGGGGAGAAACTGAAGCTTTCTTT | CASTLTGGETEAFF
16 | - | TRBJ2-3 | TRBD2 | TRBV7-8 | TGTGCCAGCAGCATTACTAGCGGGATTCGCACAGATACGCAGTATTTT | CASSITSGIRTDTQYF
15 | - | TRBJ2-5 | - | TRBV18 | TGTGCCAGCTCACCACCGTCACAGCCCCAAGAGACCCAGTACTTC | CASSPPSQPQETQYF
16 | - | TRBJ1-4 | TRBD1 | TRBV5-1 | TGCGCCAGCAGCTATTACGCACAGGGGACTGGTGAAAAACTGTTTTTT | CASSYYAQGTGEKLFF
11 | - | TRBJ2-5 | - | TRBV6-5 | TGTGCCAGCAGTCGTCAAGAGACCCAGTACTTC | CASSRQETQYF
13 | - | TRBJ1-1 | TRBD1 | TRBV9 | TGTGCCAGCAGCGGACAGGGGAAAACTGAAGCTTTCTTT | CASSGQGKTEAFF
19 | once | TRBJ1-1 | TRBD1 | TRBV5-4 | TGTGCCAGCAGCTTGGGAGTATTCAGACAGGGTAGAGCGAACACTGAAGCTTTCTTT | CASSLGVFRQGRANTEAFF
13 | once | TRBJ1-3 | - | TRBV29-1 | TGCAGCGTTGAACAGGATTCTGGAAACACCATATATTTT | CSVEQDSGNTIYF
14 | - | TRBJ1-5 | - | TRBV5-4 | TGTGCCAGCAGCCCCGGGACAAGCAATCAGCCCCAGCATTTT | CASSPGTSNQPQHF